This record looks at one T cell receptor (beta chain) sequence and its context. Its target is not known. Each of the donors was a healthy adult who was HIV-negative and had not had a recent acute infection or vaccination. Several immunoSEQ plates received, in even portions, the genomic DNA of each subset. Libraries were prepared by immunoSEQ multiplex PCR; TCRdb keeps only in-frame clonotypes and omits some of them. This sample carries about 100,000 clones, 65% to 75% of them seen once, and the ten largest clones take more than 20%. The record originates from a study of shared clonotypes between healthy human individuals. V was pared by 0 bases and J by 6 bases, with 20 bases between. The CDR3 has 17 amino acids. Germline V gene sequence: CDR1 SGHDT, CDR2 YYEEEE. General observations from the study: The study drew on few donors, limiting represented genetic and exposure-history diversity.

The sample taken for sequencing was memory CD8+ T cells sorted from blood. Documented subset: CD45RO+ cells pooled with CCR7-negative TemRA cells. V usage is TRBV5-6 and J usage is TRBJ2-3; TRBD1 might be the D (6 bases). This TCR was recovered from a woman in her 30s in good health. DNA for the CDR3: TGTGCCAGCAGCTTGGTACCAGGACAGAGCCTAGGCGATACGCAGTATTTT. Its translation is CASSLVPGQSLGDTQYF.